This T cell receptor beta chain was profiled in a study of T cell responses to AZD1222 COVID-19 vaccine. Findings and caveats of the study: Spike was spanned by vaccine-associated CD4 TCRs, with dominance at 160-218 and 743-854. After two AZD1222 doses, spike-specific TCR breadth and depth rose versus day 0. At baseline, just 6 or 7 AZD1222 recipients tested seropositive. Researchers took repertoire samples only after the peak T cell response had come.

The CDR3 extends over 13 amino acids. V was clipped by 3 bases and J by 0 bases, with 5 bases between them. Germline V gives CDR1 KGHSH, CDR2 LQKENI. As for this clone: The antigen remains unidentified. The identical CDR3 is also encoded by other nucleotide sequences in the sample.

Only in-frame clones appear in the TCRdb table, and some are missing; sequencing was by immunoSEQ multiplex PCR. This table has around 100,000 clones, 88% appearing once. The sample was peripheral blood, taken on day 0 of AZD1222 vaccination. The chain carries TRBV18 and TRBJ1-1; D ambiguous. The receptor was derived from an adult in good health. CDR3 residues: CASSPSMNTEAFF. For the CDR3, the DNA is TGTGCCAGCTCACCTTCCATGAACACTGAAGCTTTCTTT.